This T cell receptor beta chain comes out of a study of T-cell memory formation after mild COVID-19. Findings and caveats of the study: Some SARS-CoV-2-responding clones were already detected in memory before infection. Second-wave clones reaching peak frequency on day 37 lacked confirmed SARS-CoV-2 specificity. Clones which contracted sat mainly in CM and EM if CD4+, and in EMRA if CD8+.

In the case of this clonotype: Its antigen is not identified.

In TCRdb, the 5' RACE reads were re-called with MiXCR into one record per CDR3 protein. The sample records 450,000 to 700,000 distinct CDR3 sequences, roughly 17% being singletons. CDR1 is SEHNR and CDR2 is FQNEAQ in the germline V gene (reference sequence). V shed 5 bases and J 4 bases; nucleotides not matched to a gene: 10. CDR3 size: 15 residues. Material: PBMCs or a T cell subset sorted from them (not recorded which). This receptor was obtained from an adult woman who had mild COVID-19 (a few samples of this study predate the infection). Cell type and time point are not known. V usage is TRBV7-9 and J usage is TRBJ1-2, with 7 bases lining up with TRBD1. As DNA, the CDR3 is TGTGCCAGCAGCAACCCAAACCGACAGGGCTATGGCTACACCTTC. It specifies CASSNPNRQGYGYTF.